Listed below are T cell receptor beta chains from one sample, sequenced in a study. TCRdb used MiXCR to reprocess the RT-PCR reads, holding one entry per CDR3 protein. The data contain about 680,000 distinct CDR3 sequences, approximately 15% of them singletons. Sequencing was carried out using memory CD4+ T cells from blood. The receptors were sampled from a female donor in good health, serving as a healthy control. Each CDR3 is given with its conserved first and last residue. Each record gives: D gene, clone size, J gene, V gene, CDR3 DNA, CDR3 protein. A D gene is named only where the DNA matches it firmly. Size tells how often a clone was seen (once, few, many) or the class of an expanded clone, and some rows leave it out.

TRBD1,many,TRBJ2-5,TRBV12-3/TRBV12-4,TGTGCCAGCAGCATACAGGGGCGCGAGACCCAGTACTTC,CASSIQGRETQYF
TRBD1,many,TRBJ2-7,TRBV7-2,TGTGCCAGCAGCTTACACAGGGGGCGAGTCGAGCAGTACTTC,CASSLHRGRVEQYF
-,-,TRBJ2-1,TRBV7-9,TGTGCCAGCGGGGGTTCCTACAATGAGCAGTTCTTC,CASGGSYNEQFF
TRBD2,few,TRBJ2-1,TRBV20-1,TGCAGTGCTAGATCACCGGGGGGGACCAGCCATCAGCAGTTCTTC,CSARSPGGTSHQQFF
-,-,TRBJ2-5,TRBV4-2,TGTGCCAGCAGCCAAGATCTCCCGGGGGCCTACCAAGAGACCCAGTACTTC,CASSQDLPGAYQETQYF
-,many,TRBJ2-5,TRBV6-6,TGTGCCAGCAGACTCGAGACCCAGTACTTC,CASRLETQYF
-,many,TRBJ1-1,TRBV29-1,TGCAGCGTTGAAGTGGGGTGGGTCGACGAAGCTTTCTTT,CSVEVGWVDEAFF
-,-,TRBJ1-2,TRBV20-1,TGCAGTGCTAGAGCCTGGGTAGGGGATGGCTACACCTTC,CSARAWVGDGYTF
TRBD2,-,TRBJ2-1,TRBV20-1,TGCAGTGCTAGATACGGGGGGGAATACAATGAGCAGTTCTTC,CSARYGGEYNEQFF
TRBD2,many,TRBJ2-5,TRBV4-2,TGTGCCAGCAGCCAAGCGACCGGGACTAGCGGGAGTGTTTCGGAGACCCAGTACTTC,CASSQATGTSGSVSETQYF
-,-,TRBJ2-7,TRBV6-5,TGTGCCAGCAGAAGTAGGGGATTTCTGAGGGGGAGCTCCTACGAGCAGTACTTC,CASRSRGFLRGSSYEQYF
-,-,TRBJ1-5,TRBV18,TGTGCCAGCTCACCGGACAATAGCAATCAGCCCCAGCATTTT,CASSPDNSNQPQHF
TRBD1,many,TRBJ2-2,TRBV11-2,TGTGCCAGCAGTTCCTTGGACAGGACCGGGGAGCTGTTTTTT,CASSSLDRTGELFF
TRBD2,-,TRBJ2-5,TRBV6-6,TGTGCCAGCAGTTTGTATAGCGGGGGGGCGGAGACCCAGTACTTC,CASSLYSGGAETQYF
-,-,TRBJ1-1,TRBV12-3/TRBV12-4,TGTGCCAGCACCAACTTAGGGGGGCTCCGCACCGAAGCTTTCTTT,CASTNLGGLRTEAFF
-,few,TRBJ2-5,TRBV4-1,TGCGCCAGCAGCCAAGATGGGCACATACAAGAGACCCAGTACTTC,CASSQDGHIQETQYF
-,many,TRBJ1-1,TRBV29-1,TGCAGCGTTGTTTTGGGGGCGAACACTGAAGCTTTCTTT,CSVVLGANTEAFF
-,many,TRBJ1-3,TRBV5-4,TGTGCCAGCAGCTTAGATGGAAACACCATATATTTT,CASSLDGNTIYF
-,many,TRBJ2-7,TRBV20-1,TGCAGTGCTAGTCTCGCGGACGAGCAGTACTTC,CSASLADEQYF
-,many,TRBJ2-7,TRBV29-1,TGCAGCGTTGCGGCGGGAAGCAACGAGCAGTACTTC,CSVAAGSNEQYF
-,-,TRBJ1-1,TRBV15,TGTGCCACCAGCAGAGATCGGGGCAGGGCTGCGAGGGTTTTCTTT,CATSRDRGRAARVFF
-,many,TRBJ1-2,TRBV12-3/TRBV12-4,TGTGCCACCACCCAGGGATGGGGCTACACCTTC,CATTQGWGYTF
TRBD2,many,TRBJ2-1,TRBV5-5,TGTGCCAGCAGCGCAACTAGCGGGGGGGCCGTAAATCTCTTC,CASSATSGGAVNLF
-,few,TRBJ1-2,TRBV5-6,TGTGCCAGCAGCTTACTGGGGACCCAAGATCTATCCGGCTACACCTTC,CASSLLGTQDLSGYTF
TRBD1,-,TRBJ1-6,TRBV20-1,TGCAGTGCTAGAAAGACAGGGGGCGCGGTAACCCTCCACTTT,CSARKTGGAVTLHF
TRBD1,many,TRBJ1-2,TRBV5-1,TGCGCCAGCAGGATTACATTACAGGGGCGGAACTATGGCTACACCTTC,CASRITLQGRNYGYTF
-,-,TRBJ1-2,TRBV28,TGTGCCAGCTTGGTGGCTGGGGGCTACACCTTC,CASLVAGGYTF
-,-,TRBJ2-5,TRBV10-3,TGTGCCATCAGGGACAGCCGCCAAGAGACCCAGTACTTC,CAIRDSRQETQYF
-,few,TRBJ2-5,TRBV24-1,TGTGCCACCAGTGATCGGGGGACAGCTCAAGAGACCCAGTACTTC,CATSDRGTAQETQYF
TRBD1,many,TRBJ1-2,TRBV7-3,TGTGCCAGCAGCTTCGGCGGGACAGACTCGTATGGCTACACCTTC,CASSFGGTDSYGYTF
-,many,TRBJ2-6,TRBV6-2/TRBV6-3,TGTGCCAGCAGTTACGGTTCTGGGGCCAACGTCCTGACTTTC,CASSYGSGANVLTF
-,-,TRBJ1-3,TRBV20-1,TGCAGTGCTAGAGACGGGGGGGGTAGGAGAGGAAACACCATATATTTT,CSARDGGGRRGNTIYF
TRBD2,few,TRBJ2-7,TRBV6-6,TGTGCCAGCCGCACGACTAGCGGGAGGTACGAGCAGTACTTC,CASRTTSGRYEQYF
-,many,TRBJ2-7,TRBV10-3,TGTGCCACCGGTTCCGGGACGCATTCGGGTTACGAGCAGTACTTC,CATGSGTHSGYEQYF
-,-,TRBJ1-1,TRBV6-1,TGTGCCAGCACAGGCATATCCCACGGGACTGAAGCTTTCTTT,CASTGISHGTEAFF
-,-,TRBJ1-2,TRBV7-8,TGTGCCAGCAGCCCATCCGTATATGGCTACACCTTC,CASSPSVYGYTF
TRBD1,few,TRBJ2-2,TRBV6-5,TGTGCCAGCAGACGGACAGGAGCAACTACCGGGGAGCTGTTTTTT,CASRRTGATTGELFF
-,few,TRBJ1-6,TRBV6-5,TGTGCCAGCAGTTACCAGCTCAACAATTCACCCCTCCACTTT,CASSYQLNNSPLHF
TRBD2,few,TRBJ2-5,TRBV20-1,TGCAGTCCTTTGACTAGCGGGAGGGCTCAAGAGACCCAGTACTTC,CSPLTSGRAQETQYF
-,many,TRBJ2-2,TRBV27,TGTGCCAGCAGTTTAGACAGACGAACCCTGAACACCGGGGAGCTGTTTTTT,CASSLDRRTLNTGELFF